This is a list of T cell receptor beta chains from one sample in a study of T cell responses to AZD1222 COVID-19 vaccine. TCRdb's copy holds only in-frame clones and misses some; the assay was immunoSEQ multiplex PCR. The sample lists roughly 200,000 clones, about 92% seen once, with around 3.6% in the top ten. The material was peripheral blood, obtained 28 days after the second dose of the MenACWY control vaccine. The source is an adult who received the MenACWY meningococcal vaccine as a control. Both conserved end residues are part of each CDR3. D genes are given only for firm matches. Some rows have no size entry. The others give once, few or many, or a class for an expanded clone.

abundance: .
d_gene: TRBD2
j_gene: TRBJ2-2
v_gene: TRBV6-4
CDR3nt: TGTGCCAGCAGTTTGCTAGCGGGGCCGCGAGGAGCCGGGGAGCTGTTTTTT
CDR3aa: CASSLLAGPRGAGELFF

abundance: .
d_gene: .
j_gene: TRBJ2-2
v_gene: TRBV21-1
CDR3nt: TGTGCCAGCACCCTACAGGGGCTGGGGGGTACCGGGGAGCTGTTTTTT
CDR3aa: CASTLQGLGGTGELFF

abundance: many
d_gene: TRBD2
j_gene: TRBJ2-7
v_gene: TRBV5-6
CDR3nt: TGTGCCAGCAGCTTTACCCGACTAGCCTTCGGCGACGAGCAGTACTTC
CDR3aa: CASSFTRLAFGDEQYF

abundance: once
d_gene: .
j_gene: TRBJ2-1
v_gene: TRBV24-1
CDR3nt: TGTGCCACCGGTACCCTTGGCGGAACTAACAATGAGCAGTTCTTC
CDR3aa: CATGTLGGTNNEQFF

abundance: .
d_gene: TRBD1
j_gene: TRBJ2-7
v_gene: TRBV7-3
CDR3nt: TGTGCCAGCAGCTCGGACAGGGGTGGGGAGCAGTACTTC
CDR3aa: CASSSDRGGEQYF

abundance: .
d_gene: .
j_gene: TRBJ1-4
v_gene: TRBV5-1
CDR3nt: TGCGCCAGCAGCTTATCAGGGGCTCGTAATGAAAAACTGTTTTTT
CDR3aa: CASSLSGARNEKLFF

abundance: .
d_gene: .
j_gene: TRBJ1-2
v_gene: TRBV16
CDR3nt: TGTGCCAGCAGCCCCAGCAGGGTGTCCTATGGCTACACCTTC
CDR3aa: CASSPSRVSYGYTF

abundance: .
d_gene: .
j_gene: TRBJ1-1
v_gene: TRBV27
CDR3nt: TGTGCCAGCAGTTTCCGCGGGGGGGTGAACACTGAAGCTTTCTTT
CDR3aa: CASSFRGGVNTEAFF

abundance: .
d_gene: TRBD1
j_gene: TRBJ2-1
v_gene: TRBV14
CDR3nt: TGTGCCAGCAGGAAACAGGGGGCAAGGAATGAGCAGTTCTTC
CDR3aa: CASRKQGARNEQFF

abundance: .
d_gene: .
j_gene: TRBJ1-2
v_gene: TRBV7-2
CDR3nt: TGTGCCAGCAGCTTAGTACCCCCTAGCGGGGACCGCGGCTACACCTTC
CDR3aa: CASSLVPPSGDRGYTF

abundance: .
d_gene: TRBD1
j_gene: TRBJ1-2
v_gene: TRBV6-5
CDR3nt: TGTGCCAGCAGTTTGACAGGGGCTAAGACGGATGGCTACACCTTC
CDR3aa: CASSLTGAKTDGYTF

abundance: few
d_gene: TRBD1
j_gene: TRBJ2-7
v_gene: TRBV27
CDR3nt: TGTGCCAGTACCTGGACAGGACCAGGAGGCTACGAGCAGTACTTC
CDR3aa: CASTWTGPGGYEQYF

abundance: .
d_gene: TRBD2
j_gene: TRBJ2-1
v_gene: TRBV6-2/TRBV6-3
CDR3nt: TGTGCCAGCAGTTACCCGATAAGGACTAGCCATGAGCAGTTCTTC
CDR3aa: CASSYPIRTSHEQFF

abundance: .
d_gene: .
j_gene: TRBJ2-7
v_gene: TRBV27
CDR3nt: TGTGCCAGCAGTGCAACATACCCCCACTACGAGCAGTACTTC
CDR3aa: CASSATYPHYEQYF

abundance: .
d_gene: TRBD1
j_gene: TRBJ2-5
v_gene: TRBV11-2
CDR3nt: TGTGCCAGCAGCCACCGACAGGGGGGTGGAGAGACCCAGTACTTC
CDR3aa: CASSHRQGGGETQYF

abundance: .
d_gene: .
j_gene: TRBJ1-5
v_gene: TRBV5-5
CDR3nt: TGTGCCAGCAGCTGGGACGGACAGATCAATCAGCCCCAGCATTTT
CDR3aa: CASSWDGQINQPQHF

abundance: once
d_gene: .
j_gene: TRBJ1-5
v_gene: TRBV5-6
CDR3nt: TGTGCCAGCAGCCGGCGGTTAGGGGTATATAGCAATCAGCCCCAGCATTTT
CDR3aa: CASSRRLGVYSNQPQHF

abundance: .
d_gene: .
j_gene: TRBJ1-1
v_gene: TRBV5-6
CDR3nt: TGTGCCAGCAGCTTGGGTCTGCCACGACAAATTTTGAACACTGAAGCTTTCTTT
CDR3aa: CASSLGLPRQILNTEAFF

abundance: .
d_gene: TRBD2
j_gene: TRBJ2-7
v_gene: TRBV29-1
CDR3nt: TGCAGCGTCCTGACTAGCGGCACCTACGAGCAGTACTTC
CDR3aa: CSVLTSGTYEQYF

abundance: .
d_gene: TRBD2
j_gene: TRBJ2-1
v_gene: TRBV29-1
CDR3nt: TGCAGCTCCGTTACTAGCGGGAGCAATGAGCAGTTCTTC
CDR3aa: CSSVTSGSNEQFF

abundance: .
d_gene: TRBD2
j_gene: TRBJ2-7
v_gene: TRBV28
CDR3nt: TGTGCCAGCAGTATCACCCTCGGGACTAGCGGTTCCTACGAGCAGTACTTC
CDR3aa: CASSITLGTSGSYEQYF

abundance: once
d_gene: .
j_gene: TRBJ2-1
v_gene: TRBV27
CDR3nt: TGTGCCAGCCGCCTCCTGGGCCACAATGAGCAGTTCTTC
CDR3aa: CASRLLGHNEQFF

abundance: .
d_gene: .
j_gene: TRBJ2-3
v_gene: TRBV27
CDR3nt: TGTGCCAGCAGTCGAGCGAACTTTGGGGGCACAGATACGCAGTATTTT
CDR3aa: CASSRANFGGTDTQYF

abundance: .
d_gene: .
j_gene: TRBJ2-2
v_gene: TRBV6-5
CDR3nt: TGTGCCAGCAGTTACGGGGGAGTGATCACCGGGGAGCTGTTTTTT
CDR3aa: CASSYGGVITGELFF

abundance: .
d_gene: TRBD2
j_gene: TRBJ2-2
v_gene: TRBV10-1
CDR3nt: TGCGCCAGCAGTGATTCGTCTAGCGGGTTCACCGGGGAGCTGTTTTTT
CDR3aa: CASSDSSSGFTGELFF

abundance: .
d_gene: TRBD1
j_gene: TRBJ2-5
v_gene: TRBV19
CDR3nt: TGTGCCAGTAGTCCCGGGACAGGGGGGGTTGAGACCCAGTACTTC
CDR3aa: CASSPGTGGVETQYF

abundance: few
d_gene: .
j_gene: TRBJ1-1
v_gene: TRBV23-1
CDR3nt: TGCGCCAGCAGTCAATCGCGGGGGGCGAAGAACACTGAAGCTTTCTTT
CDR3aa: CASSQSRGAKNTEAFF

abundance: .
d_gene: TRBD2
j_gene: TRBJ2-1
v_gene: TRBV7-9
CDR3nt: TGTGCCAGCAGCTTAGCGCCGGGAGGGTCCAACAATGAGCAGTTCTTC
CDR3aa: CASSLAPGGSNNEQFF

abundance: .
d_gene: TRBD2
j_gene: TRBJ2-1
v_gene: TRBV20-1
CDR3nt: TGCAGTGCTAGTAGCGGGGGGACTGCGTACAATGAGCAGTTCTTC
CDR3aa: CSASSGGTAYNEQFF

abundance: .
d_gene: TRBD1
j_gene: TRBJ2-3
v_gene: TRBV24-1
CDR3nt: TGTGCCACCAGTCAAAACAGGGGGCGAGTCACAGATACGCAGTATTTT
CDR3aa: CATSQNRGRVTDTQYF

abundance: .
d_gene: TRBD1
j_gene: TRBJ2-7
v_gene: TRBV9
CDR3nt: TGTGCCAGCAGCGTAGGGGGACAGGCGGGGGAGCAGTACTTC
CDR3aa: CASSVGGQAGEQYF

abundance: .
d_gene: .
j_gene: TRBJ1-1
v_gene: TRBV5-1
CDR3nt: TGCGCCAGCAGCTATGGACCTTTACTCGAAGCTTTCTTT
CDR3aa: CASSYGPLLEAFF

abundance: once
d_gene: .
j_gene: TRBJ1-2
v_gene: TRBV25-1
CDR3nt: TGTGCCAGCCAGGGAGTAGGAAAACGTGGCTACACCTTC
CDR3aa: CASQGVGKRGYTF

abundance: .
d_gene: .
j_gene: TRBJ1-6
v_gene: TRBV7-2
CDR3nt: TGTGCCAGCAGCTTAGATCAGGGAACACCCCTCCACTTT
CDR3aa: CASSLDQGTPLHF

abundance: .
d_gene: TRBD1
j_gene: TRBJ1-6
v_gene: TRBV30
CDR3nt: TGTGCCTTGAATCGGGACAGAGGGCTCCGGGCCCTCCACTTT
CDR3aa: CALNRDRGLRALHF

abundance: .
d_gene: TRBD1
j_gene: TRBJ2-1
v_gene: TRBV4-1
CDR3nt: TGCGCCAGCAGCCCCCGGGACAGCATCTACAATGAGCAGTTCTTC
CDR3aa: CASSPRDSIYNEQFF

abundance: .
d_gene: .
j_gene: TRBJ2-1
v_gene: TRBV5-4
CDR3nt: TGTGCCAGCAGCCCGCTCGTCCGGGCGATGGGGAATGAGCAGTTCTTC
CDR3aa: CASSPLVRAMGNEQFF

abundance: .
d_gene: .
j_gene: TRBJ1-2
v_gene: TRBV4-1
CDR3nt: TGCGCCAGCTCCGAAGTGGGTTTGGCTGGCTATGGCTACACCTTC
CDR3aa: CASSEVGLAGYGYTF

abundance: .
d_gene: .
j_gene: TRBJ2-3
v_gene: TRBV13
CDR3nt: TGTGCCAGCAGCTTGGGGGGCCGATCAGATACGCAGTATTTT
CDR3aa: CASSLGGRSDTQYF

abundance: .
d_gene: TRBD1
j_gene: TRBJ1-2
v_gene: TRBV6-5
CDR3nt: TGTGCCAGCAGTATACAGGGGGCGGGAGGCTACACCTTC
CDR3aa: CASSIQGAGGYTF

abundance: .
d_gene: .
j_gene: TRBJ1-6
v_gene: TRBV15
CDR3nt: TGTGCCACCACGGCGTCGGGGTCCTATAATTCACCCCTCCACTTT
CDR3aa: CATTASGSYNSPLHF

abundance: .
d_gene: .
j_gene: TRBJ1-1
v_gene: TRBV28
CDR3nt: TGTGCCAGCAAGATCGGGGATTCGGGCTGGGAAGCTTTCTTT
CDR3aa: CASKIGDSGWEAFF

abundance: .
d_gene: TRBD2
j_gene: TRBJ2-1
v_gene: TRBV12-5
CDR3nt: TGTGCTAGTGGTTTGGAGGTCAAGCTAGCGGACTCCTACAATGAGCAGTTCTTC
CDR3aa: CASGLEVKLADSYNEQFF

abundance: few
d_gene: .
j_gene: TRBJ2-7
v_gene: TRBV24-1
CDR3nt: TGTGCCACCAGTGATGGGCGAAGGGGGAGCTCCTACGAGCAGTACTTC
CDR3aa: CATSDGRRGSSYEQYF

abundance: .
d_gene: .
j_gene: TRBJ1-1
v_gene: TRBV23-1
CDR3nt: TGCGCCAGCAGTCAGTCGGGACGGAGGAACACTGAAGCTTTCTTT
CDR3aa: CASSQSGRRNTEAFF

abundance: .
d_gene: .
j_gene: TRBJ2-2
v_gene: TRBV3-1/TRBV3-2
CDR3nt: TGTGCCAGCAGCCAACGGGCAGGGATAAGCATCGGCGGGGAGCTGTTTTTT
CDR3aa: CASSQRAGISIGGELFF

abundance: .
d_gene: TRBD1
j_gene: TRBJ1-2
v_gene: TRBV30
CDR3nt: TGTGCCTGGAAACAGGGGGACCTCTATGGCTACACCTTC
CDR3aa: CAWKQGDLYGYTF

abundance: .
d_gene: .
j_gene: TRBJ2-7
v_gene: TRBV6-5
CDR3nt: TGTGCCAGCATGTTGGCTTACTACGAGCAGTACTTC
CDR3aa: CASMLAYYEQYF

abundance: .
d_gene: .
j_gene: TRBJ1-2
v_gene: TRBV5-6
CDR3nt: TGTGCCAGCAGCCCAGGACGGAATAACTATGGCTACACCTTC
CDR3aa: CASSPGRNNYGYTF

abundance: once
d_gene: .
j_gene: TRBJ1-4
v_gene: TRBV25-1
CDR3nt: TGTGCCAGCAGTGAATTGAGTGAAGTACGACTGTTTTTT
CDR3aa: CASSELSEVRLFF